The 29 T cell receptor beta chains given below trace back to one sample, sequenced in a study of OX40 agonist ivuxolimab in advanced cancers. Libraries were prepared by immunoSEQ multiplex PCR; TCRdb keeps only in-frame clonotypes and omits some of them. The table includes 95,000 to 100,000 clones, about 90% detected once. The sequences come from CD4+ or CD8+ T cells sorted from blood, collected in a trial of the OX40 agonist ivuxolimab. These receptors originate from an adult with an advanced solid tumor such as melanoma, head and neck, liver or kidney cancer.

The chain employs TRBV19 and TRBJ2-1; 8 bases map to TRBD2. V shed 7 bases and J 5 bases; nucleotides not matched to a gene: 7. Germline V gene data show CDR1 as LNHDA and CDR2 as SQIVND (reference sequence). CDR3 size: 14 residues. CDR3 sequence reads: CASTNRGGNNEQFF. The CDR3 DNA follows: TGTGCCAGTACTAACCGCGGGGGGAACAATGAGCAGTTCTTC. The variable domain in full, completed from reference TRBV19 and TRBJ2-1, reads DGGITQSPKYLFRKEGQNVTLSCEQNLNHDAMYWYRQDPGQGLRLIYYSQIVNDFQKGDIAEGYSVSREKKESFPLTVTSAQKNPTAFYLCASTNRGGNNEQFFGPGTRLTVL.

The chain joins TRBV6-6 to TRBJ2-1, with TRBD1 matching over 7 bases. With V trimmed by 7 bases and J by 2 bases, 5 bases remained unmatched. This CDR3 is 14 amino acids long. Per the germline V gene, CDR1 is MNHNY and CDR2 is SVGAGI (reference sequence). The chain's CDR3 is CASTRTGTYNEQFF. The CDR3 DNA sequence: TGTGCCAGCACCCGGACAGGAACCTACAATGAGCAGTTCTTC.

The V gene is TRBV4-2, the J gene TRBJ2-1; weak D call: TRBD1 (6 bases). The V and J ends lost 0 bases and 10 bases respectively, with 13 bases between them. The CDR3 runs to 14 residues. The germline CDR1 and CDR2 sequences are LGHNA and YNFKEQ. CDR3 region: CASSQETTGMEQFF. The CDR3 coding sequence is TGTGCCAGCAGCCAAGAAACTACAGGGATGGAGCAGTTCTTC.

The V call is TRBV4-3, the J call TRBJ2-4; D is possibly TRBD1 (5 bases). V was pared by 0 bases and J by 0 bases, with 12 bases between. Germline V lookup: CDR1 LGHNA, CDR2 YSLEER. CDR3 length: 17 residues. The CDR3 sequence: CASSQDQGPIAKNIQYF. In DNA, the CDR3 is TGCGCCAGCAGCCAAGATCAGGGTCCCATAGCCAAAAACATTCAGTACTTC.

The rearrangement joins TRBV6-5 to TRBJ2-3; no clear D gene. CDR3 length: 14 residues. Per the germline V gene, CDR1 is MNHEY and CDR2 is SVGAGI. The V and J ends lost 10 bases and 0 bases respectively, with 14 bases between them. The CDR3 nucleotides are TGTGCCACCATCTCAAGTACTAGCACAGATACGCAGTATTTT. Amino acid sequence: CATISSTSTDTQYF.

The chain recombines TRBV4-3 with TRBJ1-2, with a possible D match to TRBD1 (5 bases). The CDR3 is made up of 16 amino acids. V shed 1 base and J shed 4 bases, with 16 bases lying between them. Looked up from germline, CDR1 is LGHNA and CDR2 is YSLEER. CDR3 bases: TGCGCCAGCAGCCAAGGTGGGGGGGGATCGGTCTATGGCTACACCTTC. Translation: CASSQGGGGSVYGYTF.

This chain links TRBV5-6 with TRBJ1-2; D call uncertain. In germline, CDR1 is SGHDT, CDR2 YYEEEE. The CDR3 runs 14 residues. Trimming stripped 1 base from V and 2 bases from J, with 9 bases between. The DNA for the CDR3 is TGTGCCAGCAGCTTGATTACGAAAAACTATGGCTACACCTTC. Amino acids: CASSLITKNYGYTF.

This clone was counted a single time. This rearrangement joins TRBV5-3 to TRBJ2-7; 10 positions match TRBD2. TRBV5-3 is an ORF, with its function uncertain. Trimming removed 3 bases from V and 1 base from J; junction bases left unmatched: 7. The CDR3 runs 16 residues. This CDR3 is CARSSSGRAVSYEQYF. The CDR3, as DNA: TGTGCCAGAAGCTCCAGCGGGAGGGCCGTTTCCTACGAGCAGTACTTC.

This chain uses TRBV27 with TRBJ2-1, with D uncertain. Germline lookup yields CDR1 MNHEY and CDR2 SMNVEV (reference sequence). There are 13 residues in the CDR3. Trimming pared 8 bases from V and 3 bases from J, leaving 11 bases between. CDR3 residues: CASGLLGYNEQFF. The CDR3 DNA sequence: TGTGCCAGCGGGCTCTTAGGCTACAATGAGCAGTTCTTC.

J is TRBJ2-2 and V is TRBV11-3; D gene uncertain. Between the trimmed V and J ends, which lost 7 bases and 6 bases, there was a span of 12 bases. The CDR3 runs to 13 residues. The germline CDR1 and CDR2 sequences are SGHNT and YENEEA. CDR3 DNA: TGTGCCAGCAAGGGTGGTAGGGCCGGGGAGCTGTTTTTT. It is translated as CASKGGRAGELFF.

This chain links TRBV11-3 with TRBJ1-1; tentative D call: TRBD1 (5 bases). The V and J ends lost 1 base and 0 bases respectively, with 9 bases between them. This CDR3 is 15 amino acids long. Germline values: CDR1 SGHNT, CDR2 YENEEA. The CDR3 nucleotides read TGTGCCAGCAGCTTAGGAGGGGCTATGAACACTGAAGCTTTCTTT. Translation gives CASSLGGAMNTEAFF. The variable domain in full, with the rest retrieved from reference TRBV11-3 and TRBJ1-1, is EAGVVQSPRYKIIEKKQPVAFWCNPISGHNTLYWYLQNLGQGPELLIRYENEEAVDDSQLPKDRFSAERLKGVDSTLKIQPAELGDSAVYLCASSLGGAMNTEAFFGQGTRLTVV.

This chain links TRBV5-1 with TRBJ1-5, with 7 bases fitting TRBD1. V lost 0 bases, J lost 1 base, and 4 bases stayed unmatched. The CDR3 sequence is 16 residues long. The germline CDR1 and CDR2 sequences are SGHRS and YFSETQ. The CDR3 region is CASSLGQGLSNQPQHF. CDR3 nucleotides: TGCGCCAGCAGCTTGGGACAGGGTTTAAGCAATCAGCCCCAGCATTTT.

This CDR3 reads CASSLDLAANNEQFF. The CDR3 DNA is TGTGCCAGCAGTTTGGACTTAGCGGCAAACAATGAGCAGTTCTTC. The rearrangement joins TRBV6-6 to TRBJ2-1; a possible D gene is TRBD2 (6 bases). The CDR3 sequence is 15 residues long. V shed 4 bases and J shed 5 bases, with 15 bases lying between them. The germline V gene has CDR1 MNHNY and CDR2 SVGAGI (reference sequence).

V gene TRBV5-1 combines with J gene TRBJ2-6, with a possible D match to TRBD1 (6 bases). V was pared by 1 base and J by 0 bases, with 11 bases between. CDR1 SGHRS and CDR2 YFSETQ come from the germline V gene. The CDR3 is 17 residues long. CDR3 coding DNA: TGCGCCAGCAGCTTGTGGACAGTAAACTCTGGGGCCAACGTCCTGACTTTC. Amino acids: CASSLWTVNSGANVLTF.

V and J are TRBV27 and TRBJ2-1; perhaps TRBD2 as D (5 bases). Germline assignment: CDR1 MNHEY and CDR2 SMNVEV (reference sequence). Deletions cut 8 bases from V and 2 bases from J, with 10 bases between. The CDR3 is 13 residues long. The CDR3, as DNA: TGTGCCAGCTTCGAGGGAACCTACAATGAGCAGTTCTTC. Encoded protein: CASFEGTYNEQFF.

The chain carries TRBV9 and TRBJ1-1; 7 bases are shared with TRBD1. The CDR3 is 13 residues long. Germline V gives CDR1 SGDLS, CDR2 YYNGEE. Trimming cost V 4 bases and J 11 bases; bases outside gene matches: 11. The DNA of the CDR3 is TGTGCCAGCAGCCCCTCCGACAGGGTCGGTGCTTTCTTT. Translated: CASSPSDRVGAFF.

The V call is TRBV7-9, the J call TRBJ2-2; D gene ambiguous. Trimming cost V 5 bases and J 4 bases, with 14 bases left between them. CDR1 is SEHNR and CDR2 is FQNEAQ in the germline V gene (reference sequence). This CDR3 spans 15 amino acids. The CDR3 sequence is CASSPRRSITGELFF. The DNA for the CDR3 is TGTGCCAGCAGCCCCCGCCGGTCTATCACCGGGGAGCTGTTTTTT.

This clone appeared many times. V gene TRBV7-9 combines with J gene TRBJ1-1, with 9 positions matching TRBD1. Unmatched junction bases numbered 13, after V lost 5 bases and J lost 0 bases. The V gene's germline CDR1 is SEHNR and CDR2 FQNEAQ (reference sequence). The CDR3 length is 18 residues. The CDR3 reads CASSLNRGQRSMNTEAFF. CDR3 DNA: TGTGCCAGCAGCCTAAACAGGGGGCAAAGATCTATGAACACTGAAGCTTTCTTT.

In its sample, this clone was seen once. J is TRBJ2-1 and V is TRBV30; D uncertain. Germline V gene data show CDR1 as GTSNPN and CDR2 as SVGIG (reference sequence). The CDR3 has 11 amino acids. V was pared by 0 bases and J by 7 bases, with 4 bases between. CDR3 sequence reads: CAWSVRNEQFF. For the CDR3, the DNA is TGTGCCTGGAGTGTGAGGAATGAGCAGTTCTTC.

The chain joins TRBV10-1 to TRBJ2-1, with D hard to call. In germline, CDR1 is WNHNN, CDR2 SYGVQD (reference sequence). The V end was cut by 1 base, the J end by 4 bases, with 11 bases between. The CDR3 is 15 residues long. The CDR3 DNA sequence: TGCGCCAGCAGTGAGTTTCCCCCAGTGTACAATGAGCAGTTCTTC. Its protein product is CASSEFPPVYNEQFF.

The V gene is TRBV27, the J gene TRBJ2-1; 10 bases are shared with TRBD2. The germline gives CDR1 MNHEY, CDR2 SMNVEV (reference sequence). The CDR3 is 15 amino acids. The trim removed 6 bases at V and 2 bases at J, leaving 4 bases unmatched. The CDR3 protein is CASRLAGGPYNEQFF. CDR3 DNA: TGTGCCAGCAGGTTAGCGGGAGGACCCTACAATGAGCAGTTCTTC.

The chain joins TRBV11-1 to TRBJ1-2; D not certain. CDR3 size: 13 residues. V was pared by 6 bases and J by 2 bases, with 10 bases between. Germline V gene sequence: CDR1 SGHAT, CDR2 FQDESV (reference sequence). CDR3 DNA sequence: TGTGCCAGCAGTCGGTCTGCCAACTATGGCTACACCTTC. Encoded protein: CASSRSANYGYTF. The full variable domain, completed using reference TRBV11-1 and TRBJ1-2, is EAEVAQSPRYKITEKSQAVAFWCDPISGHATLYWYRQILGQGPELLVQFQDESVVDDSQLPKDRFSAERLKGVDSTLKIQPAELGDSAMYLCASSRSANYGYTFGSGTRLTVV.

The chain joins TRBV10-2 to TRBJ2-3, with TRBD2 matching 8 bases. The CDR3 extends over 17 amino acids. Losses at the gene ends were 0 bases for V and 1 base for J; bases not matched to a gene: 6. The germline gives CDR1 WSHSY, CDR2 SAAADI. CDR3 residues: CASSESKAGDGTDTQYF. CDR3 sequence (DNA): TGCGCCAGCAGTGAGTCGAAAGCGGGGGACGGCACAGATACGCAGTATTTT.

The chain carries TRBV2 and TRBJ2-2; 7 nucleotides align to TRBD2. With V trimmed by 5 bases and J by 3 bases, 6 bases remained unmatched. The CDR3 consists of 15 residues. Germline assignment: CDR1 SNHLY and CDR2 FYNNEI. The CDR3 here is CASSHYAGDTGELFF. For the CDR3, the DNA is TGTGCCAGCAGTCACTATGCGGGAGACACCGGGGAGCTGTTTTTT.

The V gene is TRBV5-1, the J gene TRBJ2-5; D might be TRBD1 (6 bases). CDR1 is SGHRS, CDR2 YFSETQ, per germline. CDR3 size: 13 residues. V lost 3 bases to trimming and J lost 3 bases, with 9 bases between them. The DNA of the CDR3 is TGCGCCAGCAGCTCCGGACAGAAAGAGACCCAGTACTTC. Residues: CASSSGQKETQYF.

This clone has a handful of counts. CDR3 region: CASSRGQDTEAFF. The CDR3 bases are TGTGCCAGCAGCCGAGGGCAGGACACTGAAGCTTTCTTT. The chain has TRBV9 and TRBJ1-1; no firm D call. Trimming removed 4 bases from V and 3 bases from J, with 10 bases in between. This CDR3 region has 13 residues. Germline V gene lookup returns CDR1 SGDLS and CDR2 YYNGEE.

The chain has TRBV5-6 and TRBJ1-1; no definite D call. CDR3 length: 15 amino acids. Germline V gene data show CDR1 as SGHDT and CDR2 as YYEEEE. Between the trimmed V and J ends, which lost 3 bases and 5 bases, there was a span of 17 bases. The CDR3 DNA sequence: TGTGCCAGCAGCTCCCTCAGGATTATTGGGACTGAAGCTTTCTTT. Its translation is CASSSLRIIGTEAFF.

The chain recombines TRBV10-3 with TRBJ2-1, with TRBD2 identical over 9 bases. The J segment lost 0 bases and the V segment lost 0 bases, leaving 3 bases of the junction unmatched. Per the germline V gene, CDR1 is ENHRY and CDR2 is SYGVKD. This CDR3 has 17 amino acids. CDR3 DNA sequence: TGTGCCATCAGTGAGTCGTCTAGCGGGAACTCCTACAATGAGCAGTTCTTC. Its translation: CAISESSSGNSYNEQFF.

The chain carries TRBV6-5 and TRBJ2-7, with D possibly being TRBD1 (5 bases). CDR1 and CDR2 from the germline V gene are MNHEY and SVGAGI. V lost 6 bases and J lost 4, with 10 bases in between. The CDR3 sequence is 12 residues long. This chain's CDR3 is CASSPTAYEQYF. CDR3 DNA sequence: TGTGCCAGCAGCCCGACAGCTTACGAGCAGTACTTC.